Detailed here is one T cell receptor beta chain. The antigen is unknown. CDR1 SQVTM and CDR2 ANQGSEA come from the germline V gene. J lost 5 bases, V lost 5 bases, and 6 bases had no gene match. The CDR3 extends over 13 amino acids. This record belongs to a study of T cell responses to AZD1222 COVID-19 vaccine. Findings of the study overall: Close to half of all spike-specific TCRs reportedly target regions of the variants that are unmutated.

Profiled with immunoSEQ multiplex PCR; TCRdb holds only in-frame clones, not every one. The sample lists about 170,000 clones, 85% to 90% occurring once. The specimen comprised peripheral blood, sampled 28 days after the second dose of the MenACWY control vaccine. The source is an adult who received the MenACWY meningococcal vaccine as a control. The rearrangement uses TRBV29-1 and TRBJ2-1; the match to TRBD2 covers 7 bases. The CDR3 sequence: CSVWGGNHNEQFF. The CDR3 DNA sequence: TGCAGCGTTTGGGGGGGGAACCACAATGAGCAGTTCTTC.